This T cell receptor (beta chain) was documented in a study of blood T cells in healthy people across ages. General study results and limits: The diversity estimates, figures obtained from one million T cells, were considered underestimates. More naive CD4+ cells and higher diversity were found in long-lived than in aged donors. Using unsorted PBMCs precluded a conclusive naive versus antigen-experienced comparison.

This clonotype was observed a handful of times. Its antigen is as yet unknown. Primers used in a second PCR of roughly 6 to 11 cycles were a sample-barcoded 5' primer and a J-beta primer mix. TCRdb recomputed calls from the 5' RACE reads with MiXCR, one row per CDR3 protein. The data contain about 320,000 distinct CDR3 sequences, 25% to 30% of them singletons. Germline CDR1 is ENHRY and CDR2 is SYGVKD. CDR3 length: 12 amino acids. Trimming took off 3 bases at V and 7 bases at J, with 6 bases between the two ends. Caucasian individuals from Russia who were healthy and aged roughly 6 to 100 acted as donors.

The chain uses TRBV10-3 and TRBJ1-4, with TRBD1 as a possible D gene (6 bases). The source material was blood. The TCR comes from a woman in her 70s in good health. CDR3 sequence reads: CAISEGGEKLFF. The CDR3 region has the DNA TGTGCCATCAGTGAAGGGGGTGAAAAACTGTTTTTT.